This T cell receptor (beta chain) came from a study of blood T cell repertoires in COVID-19. Study-wide context: Both acute and convalescent COVID-19 samples were obtained from the United States, Italy and Spain. The analysed material was cDNA or gDNA that came from T cells, B-cell-depleted T cells, or PBMCs.

This CDR3 is 16 amino acids long. Trimming pared 6 bases from V and 5 bases from J, leaving 20 bases between. Germline CDR1 and CDR2: SEHNR and FQNEAQ (reference sequence). Original handling: The authors estimated nucleated cell counts from reference gene primer amplification. Assay used: immunoSEQ multiplex PCR; TCRdb lists only in-frame clones, some missing. The V and J calls and the clone size are those of that table, but D and trimming were determined from the DNA. The sample yields hundreds of thousands of clones, approximately 86% seen once. The source of this sequence is a woman aged 25 to 39 who had recovered from COVID-19. The sequenced sample consisted of peripheral blood. This sequence joins TRBV7-9 and TRBJ2-1; D may be TRBD2 (6 bases). CDR3 in DNA: TGTGCCAGCAGTCAACTCCCGCGCGGGGTAAACAATGAGCAGTTCTTC. Amino acids: CASSQLPRGVNNEQFF.